This note documents a single TCR beta chain sequence. What it recognizes is unknown. The sample is drawn from a study of cytomegalovirus exposure and HLA in healthy donors. The overall study: Among about 190 million T cells, an earlier analysis found 117 million unique TCR beta sequences.

13 Jbeta primers and 60 Vbeta primers were used for the PCR. Repertoires were generated with immunoSEQ multiplex PCR, while TCRdb's copy carries only in-frame clones and drops some. The table lists more than 80,000 clones, under 80% of them singletons. Study-wide points: Among CMV-associated TCR beta chains, most appeared HLA-restricted in a later analysis. In most subjects, TCR beta sequences reportedly gave accurate predictions of HLA-A and HLA-B alleles. A likely sequencing artifact accounted for one observed cluster of highly shared sequence variants.

Trimming removed 5 bases from V and 1 base from J, with 8 bases in between. The CDR3 extends over 13 amino acids. CDR1 is SGHDN and CDR2 is FVKESK in the germline V gene. V and J are TRBV14 and TRBJ1-1; D gene uncertain. Input material: PBMCs. This TCR was sampled from a man younger than 30 in good health and CMV-seropositive. CDR3 amino acids: CASSIWRNTEAFF. The CDR3 DNA sequence: TGTGCCAGCAGCATATGGAGGAACACTGAAGCTTTCTTT.